This TCR beta chain was profiled in a study of shared clonotypes between healthy human individuals. Study background: Every donor yielded three CD4 naive, three CD4 memory, two CD8 naive and one CD8 memory plate.

Findings and limits, study-wide: Naive subsets tended to show greater estimated richness than memory subsets.

Of note for this clone: What it recognizes is unknown.

The assay was immunoSEQ multiplex PCR, and TCRdb's table has in-frame clones only and misses some. The sample lists roughly 2,000,000 clones, just over 90% occurring once. CD45RO-negative cells were positively selected for CCR7, leaving out terminally differentiated effector memory CD45RA+ cells. The donors, all of them Caucasian adults, lived in Nashville, Tennessee. Germline CDR1 MNHEY, CDR2 SVGAGI. This CDR3 has 15 residues. The V and J ends lost 6 bases and 6 bases respectively, with 20 bases between them. V is TRBV6-5 and J is TRBJ1-1; D remains unclear. The clonotype comes from a man younger than 35 in good health. Some clones in this sample may be carry-over from other donors' samples. Sequenced: naive CD8+ T cells from PBMCs. For the CDR3, the DNA is TGTGCCAGCAGACTTGAAGGGCGGCAGAGTGCTGAAGCTTTCTTT. It yields the protein CASRLEGRQSAEAFF.